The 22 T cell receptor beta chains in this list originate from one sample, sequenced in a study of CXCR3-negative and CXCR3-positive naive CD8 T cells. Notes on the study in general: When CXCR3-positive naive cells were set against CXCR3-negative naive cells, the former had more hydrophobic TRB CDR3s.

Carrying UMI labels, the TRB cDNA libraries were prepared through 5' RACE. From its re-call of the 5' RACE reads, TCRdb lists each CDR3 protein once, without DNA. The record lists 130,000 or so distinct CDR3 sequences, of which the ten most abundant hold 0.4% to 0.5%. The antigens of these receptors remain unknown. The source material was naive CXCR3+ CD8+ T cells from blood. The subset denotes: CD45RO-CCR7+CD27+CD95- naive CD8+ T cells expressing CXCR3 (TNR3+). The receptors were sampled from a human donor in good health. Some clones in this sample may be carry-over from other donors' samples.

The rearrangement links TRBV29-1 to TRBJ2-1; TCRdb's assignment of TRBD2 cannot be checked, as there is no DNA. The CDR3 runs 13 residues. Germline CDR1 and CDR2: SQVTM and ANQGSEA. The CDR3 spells CSDLPDLRNEQFF.

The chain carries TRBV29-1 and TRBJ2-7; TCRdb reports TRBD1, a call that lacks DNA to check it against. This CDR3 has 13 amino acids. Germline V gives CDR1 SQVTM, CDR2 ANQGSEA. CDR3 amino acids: CSVGDRGSYEQYF.

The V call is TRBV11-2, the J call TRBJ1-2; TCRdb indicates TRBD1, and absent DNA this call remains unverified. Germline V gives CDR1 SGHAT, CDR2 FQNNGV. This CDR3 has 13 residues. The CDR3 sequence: CATRPGWSYGYTF.

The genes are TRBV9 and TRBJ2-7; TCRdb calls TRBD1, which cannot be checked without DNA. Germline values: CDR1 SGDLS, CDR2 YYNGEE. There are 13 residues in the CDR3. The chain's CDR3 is CASSVAGGTEQYF. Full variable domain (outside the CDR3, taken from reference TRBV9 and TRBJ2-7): DSGVTQTPKHLITATGQRVTLRCSPRSGDLSVYWYQQSLDQGLQFLIQYYNGEERAKGNILERFSAQQFPDLHSELNLSSLELGDSALYFCASSVAGGTEQYFGPGTRLTVT.

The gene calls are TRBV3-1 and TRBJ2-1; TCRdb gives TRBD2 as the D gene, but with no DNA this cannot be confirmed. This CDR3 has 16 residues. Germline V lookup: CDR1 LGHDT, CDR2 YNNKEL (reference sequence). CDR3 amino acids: CASSQSPGGGYNEQFF.

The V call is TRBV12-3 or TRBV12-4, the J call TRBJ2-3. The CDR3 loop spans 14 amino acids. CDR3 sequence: CASSQTHKADTQYF.

This CDR3 reads CASSFGAGGITDTQYF. The chain has TRBV12-3 or TRBV12-4 and TRBJ2-3; TCRdb selects TRBD2, and the lack of DNA leaves this call unchecked. This CDR3 has 16 residues.

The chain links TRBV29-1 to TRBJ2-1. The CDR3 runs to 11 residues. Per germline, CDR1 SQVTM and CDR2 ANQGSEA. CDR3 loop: CSVEEYNEQFF.

CDR3 in amino acids: CASDPGSNAYEQYF. The gene calls are TRBV14 and TRBJ2-7; TCRdb returns TRBD2, unconfirmable since there is no DNA. The CDR3 sequence is 14 residues long. From germline, CDR1 is SGHDN and CDR2 FVKESK.

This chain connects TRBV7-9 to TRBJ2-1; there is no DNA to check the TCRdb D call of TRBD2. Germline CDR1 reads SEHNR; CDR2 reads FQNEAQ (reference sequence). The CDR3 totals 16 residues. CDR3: CASSDPTSIRYNEQFF.

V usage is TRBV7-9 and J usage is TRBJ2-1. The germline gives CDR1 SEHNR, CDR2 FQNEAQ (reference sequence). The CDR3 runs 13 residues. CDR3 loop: CASSLAQNNEQFF.

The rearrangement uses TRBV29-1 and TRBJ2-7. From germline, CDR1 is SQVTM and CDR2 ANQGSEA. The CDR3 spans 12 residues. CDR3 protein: CSVEFGAYEQYF.

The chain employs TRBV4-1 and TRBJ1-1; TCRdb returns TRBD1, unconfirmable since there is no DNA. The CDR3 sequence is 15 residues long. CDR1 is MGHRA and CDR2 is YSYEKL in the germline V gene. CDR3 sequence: CASSHPGEGDTEAFF.

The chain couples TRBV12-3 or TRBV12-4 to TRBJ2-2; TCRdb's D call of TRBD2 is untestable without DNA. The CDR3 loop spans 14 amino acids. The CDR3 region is CASSSSGRAGELFF.

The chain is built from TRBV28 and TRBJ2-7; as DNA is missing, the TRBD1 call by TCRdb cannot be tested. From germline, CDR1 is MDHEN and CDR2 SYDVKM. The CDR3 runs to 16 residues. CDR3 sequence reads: CASSETPFMGNDEQYF.

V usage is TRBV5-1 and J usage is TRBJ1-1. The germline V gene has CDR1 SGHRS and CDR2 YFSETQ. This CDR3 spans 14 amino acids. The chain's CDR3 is CASSSGLRNTEAFF.

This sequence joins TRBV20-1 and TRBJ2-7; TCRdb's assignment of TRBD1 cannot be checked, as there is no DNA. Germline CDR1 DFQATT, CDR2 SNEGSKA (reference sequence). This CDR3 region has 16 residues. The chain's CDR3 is CSARDPLGTGTYEQYF.

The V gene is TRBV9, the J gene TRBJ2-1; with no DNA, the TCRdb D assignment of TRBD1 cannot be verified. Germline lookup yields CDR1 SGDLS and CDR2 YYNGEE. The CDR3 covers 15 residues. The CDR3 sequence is CASSQGHSGNNEQFF.

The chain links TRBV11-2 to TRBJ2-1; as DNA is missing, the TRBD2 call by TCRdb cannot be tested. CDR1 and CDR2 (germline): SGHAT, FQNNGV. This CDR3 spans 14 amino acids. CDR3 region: CASSLISGYNEQFF.

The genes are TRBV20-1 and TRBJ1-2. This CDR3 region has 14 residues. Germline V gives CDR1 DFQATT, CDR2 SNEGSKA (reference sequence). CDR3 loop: CSASYVGPIYGYTF.

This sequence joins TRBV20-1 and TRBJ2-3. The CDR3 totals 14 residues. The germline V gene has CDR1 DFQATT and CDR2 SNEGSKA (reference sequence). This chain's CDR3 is CSSNAGGVTDTQYF.

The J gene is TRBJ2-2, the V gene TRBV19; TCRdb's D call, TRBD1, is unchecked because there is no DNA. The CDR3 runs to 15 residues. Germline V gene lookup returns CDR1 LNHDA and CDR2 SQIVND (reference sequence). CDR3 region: CASSIGTLNTGELFF. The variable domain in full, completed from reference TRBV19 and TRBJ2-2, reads DGGITQSPKYLFRKEGQNVTLSCEQNLNHDAMYWYRQDPGQGLRLIYYSQIVNDFQKGDIAEGYSVSREKKESFPLTVTSAQKNPTAFYLCASSIGTLNTGELFFGEGSRLTVL.